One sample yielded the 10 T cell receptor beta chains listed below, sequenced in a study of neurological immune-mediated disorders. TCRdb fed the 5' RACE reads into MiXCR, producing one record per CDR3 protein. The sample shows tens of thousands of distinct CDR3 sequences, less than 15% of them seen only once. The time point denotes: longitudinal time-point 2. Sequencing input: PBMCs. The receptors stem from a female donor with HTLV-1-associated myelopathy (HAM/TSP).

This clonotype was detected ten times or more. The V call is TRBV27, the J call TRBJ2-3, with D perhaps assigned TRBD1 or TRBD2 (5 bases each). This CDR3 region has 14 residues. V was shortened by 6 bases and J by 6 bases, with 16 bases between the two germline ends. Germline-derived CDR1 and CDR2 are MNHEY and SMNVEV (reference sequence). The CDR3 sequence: CASSLYRDVDTQYF. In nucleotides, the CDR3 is TGTGCCAGCAGCCTCTACCGGGACGTGGATACGCAGTATTTT.

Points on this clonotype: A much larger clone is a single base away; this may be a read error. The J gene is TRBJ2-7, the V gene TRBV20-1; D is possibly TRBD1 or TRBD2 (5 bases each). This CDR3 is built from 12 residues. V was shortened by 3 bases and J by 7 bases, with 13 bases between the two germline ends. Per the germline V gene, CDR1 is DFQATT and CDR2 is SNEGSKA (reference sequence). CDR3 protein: CSARRGFGEQYF. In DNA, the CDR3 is TGCAGTGCTAGGAGGGGTTTTGGGGAGCAGTACTTC.

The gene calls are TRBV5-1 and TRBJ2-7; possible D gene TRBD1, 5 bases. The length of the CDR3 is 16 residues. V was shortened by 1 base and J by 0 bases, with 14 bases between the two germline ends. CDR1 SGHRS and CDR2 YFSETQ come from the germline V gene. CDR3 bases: TGCGCCAGCAGCTTGAAGGGGCCATCCAGCTCCTACGAGCAGTACTTC. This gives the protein CASSLKGPSSSYEQYF.

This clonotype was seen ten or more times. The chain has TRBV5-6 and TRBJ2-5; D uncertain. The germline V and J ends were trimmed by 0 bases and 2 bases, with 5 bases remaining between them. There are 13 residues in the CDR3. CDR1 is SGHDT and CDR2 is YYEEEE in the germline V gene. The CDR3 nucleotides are TGTGCCAGCAGCTTGGACTATCAAGAGACCCAGTACTTC. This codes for CASSLDYQETQYF.

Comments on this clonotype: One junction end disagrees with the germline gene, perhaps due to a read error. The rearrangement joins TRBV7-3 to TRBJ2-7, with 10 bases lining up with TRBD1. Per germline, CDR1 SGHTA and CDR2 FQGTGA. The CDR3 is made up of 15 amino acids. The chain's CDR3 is CASSHSGQGIYEQYF. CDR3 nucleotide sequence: TGCGCCAGCAGCCATTCGGGACAGGGGATTTACGAGCAGTACTTC. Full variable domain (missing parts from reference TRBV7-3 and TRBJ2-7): GAGVSQTPSNKVTEKGKYVELRCDPISGHTALYWYRQSLGQGPEFLIYFQGTGAADDSGLPNDRFFAVRPEGSVSTLKIQRTERGDSAVYLCASSHSGQGIYEQYFGPGTRLTVT.

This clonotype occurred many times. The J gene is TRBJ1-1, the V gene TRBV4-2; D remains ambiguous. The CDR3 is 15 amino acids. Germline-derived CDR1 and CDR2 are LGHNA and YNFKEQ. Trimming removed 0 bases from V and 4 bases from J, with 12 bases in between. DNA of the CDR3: TGTGCCAGCAGCCAAGACCCGGGAAGGACCACTGAAGCTTTCTTT. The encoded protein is CASSQDPGRTTEAFF.

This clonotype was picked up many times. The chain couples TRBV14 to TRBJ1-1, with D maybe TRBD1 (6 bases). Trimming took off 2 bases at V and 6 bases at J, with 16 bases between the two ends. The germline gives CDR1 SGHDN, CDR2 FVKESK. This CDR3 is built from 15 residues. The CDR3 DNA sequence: TGTGCCAGCAGCCAAAGGCGGACGGGGGCCCCTGAAGCTTTCTTT. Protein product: CASSQRRTGAPEAFF.

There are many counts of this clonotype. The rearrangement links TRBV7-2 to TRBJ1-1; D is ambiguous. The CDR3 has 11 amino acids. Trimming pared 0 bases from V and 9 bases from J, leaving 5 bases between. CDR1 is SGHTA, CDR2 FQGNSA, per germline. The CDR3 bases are TGTGCCAGCAGCTTAGCGAGAAAAGCTTTCTTT. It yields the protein CASSLARKAFF.

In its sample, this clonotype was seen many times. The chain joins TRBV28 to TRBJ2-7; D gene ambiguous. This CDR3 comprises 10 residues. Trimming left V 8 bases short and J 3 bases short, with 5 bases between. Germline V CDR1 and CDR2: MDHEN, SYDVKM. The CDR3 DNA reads TGTGCCAGCGCGAACTACGAGCAGTACTTC. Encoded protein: CASANYEQYF.

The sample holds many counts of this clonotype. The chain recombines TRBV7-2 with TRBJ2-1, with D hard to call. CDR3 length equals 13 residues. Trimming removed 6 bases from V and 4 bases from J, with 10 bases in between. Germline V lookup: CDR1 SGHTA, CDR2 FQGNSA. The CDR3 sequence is CASRATEYNEQFF. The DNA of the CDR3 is TGTGCCAGCAGGGCTACAGAATACAATGAGCAGTTCTTC.